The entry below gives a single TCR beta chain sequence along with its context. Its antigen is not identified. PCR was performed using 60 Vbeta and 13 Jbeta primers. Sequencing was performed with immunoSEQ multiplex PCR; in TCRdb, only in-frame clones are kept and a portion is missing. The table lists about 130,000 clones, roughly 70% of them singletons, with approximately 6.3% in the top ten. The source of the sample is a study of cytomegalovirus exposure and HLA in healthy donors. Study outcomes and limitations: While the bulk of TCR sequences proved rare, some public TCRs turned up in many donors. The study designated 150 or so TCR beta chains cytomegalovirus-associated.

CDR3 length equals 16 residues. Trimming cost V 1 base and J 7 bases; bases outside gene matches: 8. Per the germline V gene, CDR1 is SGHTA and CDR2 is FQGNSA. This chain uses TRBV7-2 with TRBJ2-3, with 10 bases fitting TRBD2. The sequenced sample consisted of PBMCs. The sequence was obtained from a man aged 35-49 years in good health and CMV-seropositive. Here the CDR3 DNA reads TGTGCCAGCAGCTTAGTTTCGACTAGCGGGCTTAATACGCAGTATTTT. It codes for CASSLVSTSGLNTQYF. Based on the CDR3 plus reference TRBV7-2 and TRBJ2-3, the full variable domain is GAGVSQSPSNKVTEKGKDVELRCDPISGHTALYWYRQSLGQGLEFLIYFQGNSAPDKSGLPSDRFSAERTGGSVSTLTIQRTQQEDSAVYLCASSLVSTSGLNTQYFGPGTRLTVL.